Here is one TCR beta chain with its context. The target antigen is unknown. Generated by immunoSEQ multiplex PCR, the TCRdb table keeps only in-frame clones and is missing some. This table holds some 520,000 clones, 87% found once. This entry comes from a study of Ad26.COV2.S vaccination and SARS-CoV-2 variants. Overall study: The donor was enrolled in the Ad26.COV2.S arm of the COV1001 trial.

Specified treatment: roughly 19 received Ad26.COV2.S at low or high dose, single or two shots; roughly five received placebo; per-sample allocation not given. The investigators took samples on day 63 after the first vaccine or placebo injection. General study points: Similar non-spike TCR breadth was observed in recipients of vaccine and of placebo.

The origin of this receptor is a person aged 18-60 years who received the Ad26.COV2.S COVID-19 vaccine or a placebo. This sample comprised peripheral blood, obtained in a trial of Ad26.COV2.S vaccine versus placebo.

The CDR3 region is CASSPVGTSGGNEQFF. CDR3 in DNA: TGTGCCAGCAGCCCCGTCGGGACTAGCGGGGGGAATGAGCAGTTCTTC. This sequence joins TRBV7-2 and TRBJ2-1; 15 bases map to TRBD2. CDR1 is SGHTA, CDR2 FQGNSA, per germline. V shed 5 bases, J shed 7 bases, and the junction held 6 bases outside the gene matches. The CDR3 has 16 amino acids. Combining the CDR3 with reference TRBV7-2 and TRBJ2-1 gives the whole variable domain GAGVSQSPSNKVTEKGKDVELRCDPISGHTALYWYRQSLGQGLEFLIYFQGNSAPDKSGLPSDRFSAERTGGSVSTLTIQRTQQEDSAVYLCASSPVGTSGGNEQFFGPGTRLTVL.